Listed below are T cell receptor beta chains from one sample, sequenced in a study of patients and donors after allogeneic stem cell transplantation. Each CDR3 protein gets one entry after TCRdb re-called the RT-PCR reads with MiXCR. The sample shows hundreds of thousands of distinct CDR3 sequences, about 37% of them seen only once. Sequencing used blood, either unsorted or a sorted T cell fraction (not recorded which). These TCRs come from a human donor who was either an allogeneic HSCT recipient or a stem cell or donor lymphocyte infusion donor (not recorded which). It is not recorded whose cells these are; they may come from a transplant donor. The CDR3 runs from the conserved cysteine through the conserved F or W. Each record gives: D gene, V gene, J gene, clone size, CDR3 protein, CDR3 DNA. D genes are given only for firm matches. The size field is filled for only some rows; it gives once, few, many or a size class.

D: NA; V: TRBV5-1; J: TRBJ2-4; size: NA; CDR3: CASGKGVNENIQYF; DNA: TGCGCCAGCGGAAAAGGGGTTAACGAGAACATTCAGTACTTC
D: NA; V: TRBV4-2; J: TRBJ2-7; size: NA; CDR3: CASSQDAGLSYEQYF; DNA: TGTGCCAGCAGCCAAGACGCGGGTCTCTCCTACGAGCAGTACTTC
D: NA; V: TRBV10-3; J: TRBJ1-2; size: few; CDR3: CAIRFRTDYGYTF; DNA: TGTGCCATCAGGTTTCGGACGGATTATGGCTACACCTTC
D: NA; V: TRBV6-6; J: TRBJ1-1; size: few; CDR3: CASSYSAVNTEAFF; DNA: TGTGCCAGCAGTTACTCGGCGGTGAACACTGAAGCTTTCTTT
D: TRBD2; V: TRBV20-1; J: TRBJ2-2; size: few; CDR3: CSAGLAGATGELFF; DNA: TGCAGTGCTGGACTAGCGGGAGCCACCGGGGAGCTGTTTTTT
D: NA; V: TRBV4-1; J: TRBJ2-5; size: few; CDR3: CASSQPGRQETQYF; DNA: TGCGCCAGCAGCCAACCAGGGCGGCAAGAGACCCAGTACTTC
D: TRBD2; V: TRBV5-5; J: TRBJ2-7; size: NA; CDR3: CASSFFRGSSYEQYF; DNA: TGTGCCAGCAGCTTTTTTCGCGGGAGCTCCTACGAGCAGTACTTC
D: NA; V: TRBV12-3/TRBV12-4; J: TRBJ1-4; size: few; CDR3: CASSFRVTPTNEKLFF; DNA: TGTGCCAGCAGTTTTAGAGTAACTCCAACTAATGAAAAACTGTTTTTT
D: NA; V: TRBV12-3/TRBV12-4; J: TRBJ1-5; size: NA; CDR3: CASSFRRQLNQPQHF; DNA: TGTGCCAGCAGTTTTAGGAGACAGCTCAATCAGCCCCAGCATTTT
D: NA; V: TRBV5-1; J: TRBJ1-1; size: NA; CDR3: CASSSLNPVRGTEAFF; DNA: TGCGCCAGCAGCTCCCTTAACCCTGTGAGGGGCACTGAAGCTTTCTTT
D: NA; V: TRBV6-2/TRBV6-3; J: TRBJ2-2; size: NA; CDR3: CASSLGRDTGELFF; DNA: TGTGCCAGCAGCTTGGGACGGGACACCGGGGAGCTGTTTTTT
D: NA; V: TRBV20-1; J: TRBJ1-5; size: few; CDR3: CSASKETASNQPQHF; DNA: TGCAGTGCTAGTAAGGAGACAGCTTCCAATCAGCCCCAGCATTTT
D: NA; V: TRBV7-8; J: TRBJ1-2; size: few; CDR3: CASSLASPLYGYTF; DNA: TGTGCCAGCAGCTTAGCCAGTCCCCTCTATGGCTACACCTTC
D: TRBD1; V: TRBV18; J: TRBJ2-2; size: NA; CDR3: CASSLDRVRGELFF; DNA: TGTGCCAGCTCACTTGACAGGGTCCGCGGGGAGCTGTTTTTT
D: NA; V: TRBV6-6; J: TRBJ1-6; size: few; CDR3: CASSYSKSGRIDSPLHF; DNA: TGTGCCAGCAGTTACTCGAAGTCGGGCAGGATTGATTCACCCCTCCACTTT
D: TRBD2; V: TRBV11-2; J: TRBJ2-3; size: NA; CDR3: CASSSPMPSGGASTDTQYF; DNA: TGTGCCAGCAGTTCGCCTATGCCTAGCGGGGGGGCAAGCACAGATACGCAGTATTTT